Sequencing of this T cell receptor beta chain was carried out in a study of shared clonotypes between healthy human individuals. About the study: Each donor had three CD4 naive, three CD4 memory, two CD8 naive and one CD8 memory plate.

Naive CD8 cells lacked CD45RO and underwent positive selection for CCR7, leaving out terminally differentiated effector memory CD45RA+ cells. Germline CDR1 and CDR2: MNHEY and SVGAGI. The CDR3 totals 15 residues. Trimming cost V 6 bases and J 4 bases, with 16 bases left between them. Clones were sequenced by immunoSEQ multiplex PCR, and TCRdb holds only the in-frame ones, with some missing. Of about 2 million clones in the sample, about 95% were seen once. This chain connects TRBV6-5 to TRBJ2-1; D not resolved. The receptor's source is a man younger than 35 in good health. Source material: naive CD8+ T cells sorted from blood. The CDR3 bases are TGTGCCAGCAGCCCGGTCCCAATCGGGTACAATGAGCAGTTCTTC. Its translation is CASSPVPIGYNEQFF.